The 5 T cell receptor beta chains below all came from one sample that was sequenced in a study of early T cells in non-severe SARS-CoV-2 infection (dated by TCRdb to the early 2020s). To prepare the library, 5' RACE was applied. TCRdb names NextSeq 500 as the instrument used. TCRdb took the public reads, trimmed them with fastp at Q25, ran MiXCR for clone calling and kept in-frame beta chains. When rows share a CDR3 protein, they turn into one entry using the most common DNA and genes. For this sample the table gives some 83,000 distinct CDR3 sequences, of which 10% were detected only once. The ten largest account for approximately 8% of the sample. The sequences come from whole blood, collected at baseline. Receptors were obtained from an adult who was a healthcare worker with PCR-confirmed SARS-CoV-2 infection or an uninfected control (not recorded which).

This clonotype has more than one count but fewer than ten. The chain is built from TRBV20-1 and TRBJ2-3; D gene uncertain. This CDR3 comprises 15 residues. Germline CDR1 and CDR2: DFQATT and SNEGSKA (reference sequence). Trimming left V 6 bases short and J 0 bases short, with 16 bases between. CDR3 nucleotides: TGCAGTGCGCCTTGGAAGGCGACCAGCACAGATACGCAGTATTTT. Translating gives CSAPWKATSTDTQYF.

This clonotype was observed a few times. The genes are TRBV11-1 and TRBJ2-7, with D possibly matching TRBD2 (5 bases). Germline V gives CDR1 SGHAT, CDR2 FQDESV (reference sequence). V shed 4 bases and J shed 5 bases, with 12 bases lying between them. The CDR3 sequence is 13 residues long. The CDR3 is CASSSGPGNEQYF. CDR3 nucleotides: TGTGCCAGCAGCTCCGGGCCCGGGAACGAGCAGTACTTC.

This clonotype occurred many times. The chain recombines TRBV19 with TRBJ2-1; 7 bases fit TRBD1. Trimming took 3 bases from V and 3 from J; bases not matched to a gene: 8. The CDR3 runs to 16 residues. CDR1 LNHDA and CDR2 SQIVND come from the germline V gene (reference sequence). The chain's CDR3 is CASSITGTVRYNEQFF. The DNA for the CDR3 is TGTGCCAGTAGTATCACCGGGACAGTGCGCTACAATGAGCAGTTCTTC.

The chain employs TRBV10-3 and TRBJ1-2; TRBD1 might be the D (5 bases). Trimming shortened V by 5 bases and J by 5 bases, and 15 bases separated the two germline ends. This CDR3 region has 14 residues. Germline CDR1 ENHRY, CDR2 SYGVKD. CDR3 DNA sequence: TGTGCCATCAGTACAGGAGACCCGCCTTATGGCTACACCTTC. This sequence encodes CAISTGDPPYGYTF.

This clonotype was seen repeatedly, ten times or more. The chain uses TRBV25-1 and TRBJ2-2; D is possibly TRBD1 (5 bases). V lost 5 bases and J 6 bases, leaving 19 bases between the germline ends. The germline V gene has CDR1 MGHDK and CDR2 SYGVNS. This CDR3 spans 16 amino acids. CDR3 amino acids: CASSSTAVVGAGELFF. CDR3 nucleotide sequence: TGTGCCAGCAGTTCGACAGCAGTGGTTGGGGCCGGGGAGCTGTTTTTT. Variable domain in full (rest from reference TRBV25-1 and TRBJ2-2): EADIYQTPRYLVIGTGKKITLECSQTMGHDKMYWYQQDPGMELHLIHYSYGVNSTEKGDLSSESTVSRIRTEHFPLTLESARPSHTSQYLCASSSTAVVGAGELFFGEGSRLTVL.